Listed below are T cell receptor beta chains from one sample, sequenced in a study of T cells in Graves' hyperthyroidism and ophthalmopathy. MiXCR was run by TCRdb on the multiplex PCR reads, yielding one entry per CDR3 protein. The table shows about 530,000 distinct CDR3 sequences, with roughly a sixth occurring only once. Sample: blood. The receptor source for this set is a woman under 30 with Graves' ophthalmopathy. CDR3s leave out the opening cysteine and the closing phenylalanine or tryptophan. The size entry is marked missing in some rows and otherwise reads once, few, many or a size class.

TRBJ2-1	TRBV20-1	-	SARPLGAGEYNEQF
TRBJ2-7	TRBV10-3	few	ATQATDTTPYEQY
TRBJ1-2	TRBV9	-	ASSVGNTGAAGYT
TRBJ1-6	TRBV27	-	ASNTGPQEAYNSPLH
TRBJ1-1	TRBV5-1	-	ASSLDGREAF
TRBJ1-1	TRBV5-1	-	ASSPSSGMSEAF
TRBJ2-1	TRBV6-1	many	ASLGLRSYNEQF
TRBJ1-2	TRBV27	few	ASSLSLSGQPYGYT
TRBJ2-5	TRBV20-1	-	SVGTINQYKETQY
TRBJ1-6	TRBV6-1	few	ASSFGTGGVYSPLH
TRBJ1-6	TRBV7-2	-	ASSSEGLDHSPLH
TRBJ1-4	TRBV28	few	ASSTVGSTNEKLF
TRBJ2-1	TRBV28	many	ASNPSGGRSYNEQF
TRBJ2-2	TRBV6-2/TRBV6-3	-	ASRLGSGRATVGELF
TRBJ2-3	TRBV11-2	many	ASSLGEVTQY
TRBJ2-3	TRBV27	few	ANTTGTSGVGTDTQY
TRBJ1-6	TRBV7-9	-	ASSSSRASYNSPLH
TRBJ1-2	TRBV9	-	ASSVLDGRSNYGYT
TRBJ2-7	TRBV27	-	ASSKTSGGPQHEQY
TRBJ2-7	TRBV6-1	few	ASSENRGVISYEQY
TRBJ2-1	TRBV28	many	ASSQGRGRAYNEQF
TRBJ1-1	TRBV27	many	ASSTLSGGQGVKAF
TRBJ2-7	TRBV10-3	-	AISESSGLTGEQY
TRBJ2-5	TRBV5-4	-	ASSLAGTKGETQY
TRBJ1-1	TRBV3-1	-	ASSPGQVYYTEAF
TRBJ1-6	TRBV28	many	ATTRDRISPLH
TRBJ1-1	TRBV5-6	many	ASSLFREGNTEAF
TRBJ2-7	TRBV20-1	many	SARDLRLADPYEQY
TRBJ2-3	TRBV7-3	many	ASSLTGGATDTQY